This T cell receptor (beta chain) was observed in a study of regulatory T cells in long-lasting Graves disease. Sample time point: newly diagnosed GD, antithyroid drugs for less than 3 months. From PBMCs, RNA was extracted and then used to make the TCR library. EDTA tubes held approximately 10 milliliters of peripheral blood from each patient. The sample holds a few counts of this clonotype. Its antigen is as yet unknown. This probably arose from a read error, given a far larger clone one base away. This CDR3 region has 14 residues. The V gene's germline CDR1 is SGHTA and CDR2 FQGNSA. Arm-PCR with iRepertoire HTBI primers amplified the CDR3 regions for these TCR beta libraries. MiXCR, applied by TCRdb to the multiplex PCR reads, yields one record per CDR3 protein. The sample has some 250,000 distinct CDR3 sequences; under 20% are singletons. The study, taken as a whole, reports: Persistent Graves' patients showed less TCR diversity than newly diagnosed ones.

These data were likewise used in another study, on T cells in Graves' hyperthyroidism and ophthalmopathy. According to that study: With the HTBI primer set, the TCR CDR3 went through a first round of RT-PCR. The model predicted ophthalmopathy a median approximately 6 months before onset.

The chain carries TRBV7-2 and TRBJ2-1; maybe TRBD2 (6 bases). The TCR originated in a woman in her twenties or thirties with Graves disease. The source material was peripheral blood mononuclear cells (PBMCs), sampled at new diagnosis, from a patient treated with antithyroid drugs. The CDR3 is CASELGGIYSEQFF. As DNA, the CDR3 is TGTGCCAGCGAGCTCGGGGGAATCTACAGTGAGCAGTTCTTC.